This entry lists 9 T cell receptor beta chains sequenced from one sample in a study of identifying expanded T cells in peripheral blood. Assay: immunoSEQ multiplex PCR; the TCRdb copy retains only in-frame clones and omits some. Of approximately 85,000 clones listed, 88% are singletons. Sequencing input: blood. The receptor set was obtained from a person aged 18 to 70 in good health.

This rearrangement joins TRBV2 to TRBJ1-2, with D possibly TRBD1 on 6 matching bases. CDR1 is SNHLY and CDR2 is FYNNEI in the germline V gene. This CDR3 is built from 13 residues. V lost 8 bases to trimming and J lost 7 bases, with 17 bases between them. CDR3 coding DNA: TGTGCCAGCCGCATGGGGGCTGGTGCTGGCTACACCTTC. Protein product: CASRMGAGAGYTF.

This rearrangement joins TRBV5-4 to TRBJ2-7; tentative D call: TRBD1 (5 bases). The CDR3 extends over 14 amino acids. The germline gives CDR1 SGHNT, CDR2 YYREEE (reference sequence). V lost 2 bases and J lost 0, with 9 bases in between. The DNA of the CDR3 is TGTGCCAGCAGCTTCCTCGACAGCTCCTACGAGCAGTACTTC. Protein sequence: CASSFLDSSYEQYF.

The gene calls are TRBV7-6 and TRBJ1-1, with D unresolved. The CDR3 loop spans 12 amino acids. The germline gives CDR1 SGHVS, CDR2 FNYEAQ. V was cut by 1 base and J by 6 bases, with 6 bases left in between. This CDR3 is CASSLGGSEAFF. CDR3 in DNA: TGTGCCAGCAGCTTAGGAGGGTCTGAAGCTTTCTTT. Filled out from reference TRBV7-6 and TRBJ1-1, the complete variable domain reads GAGVSQSPRYKVTKRGQDVALRCDPISGHVSLYWYRQALGQGPEFLTYFNYEAQQDKSGLPNDRFSAERPEGSISTLTIQRTEQRDSAMYRCASSLGGSEAFFGQGTRLTVV.

The V gene is TRBV27, the J gene TRBJ1-6; possible D gene TRBD1, 5 bases. The CDR3 totals 15 residues. Germline CDR1 MNHEY, CDR2 SMNVEV (reference sequence). Between the trimmed V and J ends, which lost 8 bases and 9 bases, there was a span of 20 bases. As DNA, the CDR3 is TGTGCCAGCGGCCGCCCGGGACGGCAGCGTTCACCCCTCCACTTT. It yields the protein CASGRPGRQRSPLHF.

This clone was recorded once. The gene calls are TRBV5-1 and TRBJ2-7; D unresolved. The CDR3 has 11 amino acids. V was cut by 2 bases and J by 6 bases, with 6 bases left in between. Per the germline V gene, CDR1 is SGHRS and CDR2 is YFSETQ. CDR3 protein: CASSLGFEQYF. The DNA for the CDR3 is TGCGCCAGCAGCTTAGGTTTCGAGCAGTACTTC. Looking up the rest from reference TRBV5-1 and TRBJ2-7 gives the full variable domain: KAGVTQTPRYLIKTRGQQVTLSCSPISGHRSVSWYQQTPGQGLQFLFEYFSETQRNKGNFPGRFSGRQFSNSRSEMNVSTLELGDSALYLCASSLGFEQYFGPGTRLTVT.

CDR3 in amino acids: CASSWGLKNDREQFF. CDR3 sequence (DNA): TGTGCCAGCAGCTGGGGACTGAAGAATGACCGTGAGCAGTTCTTC. V gene TRBV9 combines with J gene TRBJ2-1, with TRBD2 as a possible D gene (6 bases). Trimming took 4 bases from V and 9 from J, leaving 20 bases between them. There are 15 residues in the CDR3. Germline CDR1 SGDLS, CDR2 YYNGEE.

The chain links TRBV6-1 to TRBJ2-7; TRBD1 aligns across 7 bases. Germline V CDR1 and CDR2: MNHNS, SASEGT. This CDR3 region has 17 residues. With V trimmed by 3 bases and J by 4 bases, 15 bases remained unmatched. In DNA, the CDR3 is TGTGCCAGCAGTGAGAACCAAGGTGGGACAGTTCTGTACGAGCAGTACTTC. It encodes CASSENQGGTVLYEQYF.

V usage is TRBV4-3 and J usage is TRBJ1-2, with 10 bases lining up with TRBD1. The CDR3 sequence is 18 residues long. J was trimmed by 4 bases and V by 0 bases; bases with no gene match: 11. The germline CDR1 and CDR2 sequences are LGHNA and YSLEER. Here the CDR3 reads CASSQDGRQGASVYGYTF. CDR3 bases: TGCGCCAGCAGCCAAGATGGAAGACAGGGGGCATCGGTCTATGGCTACACCTTC.

The chain is built from TRBV6-1 and TRBJ1-5; the D is unclear. CDR1 and CDR2 (germline): MNHNS, SASEGT. With 4 bases removed from V and 3 bases from J, the gap between germline ends came to 10 bases. The CDR3 is 14 residues long. The CDR3, as DNA: TGTGCCAGCAGTGGCAGCAGCAACAATCAGCCCCAGCATTTT. This sequence encodes CASSGSSNNQPQHF.